This T cell receptor (beta chain) appears in the sequencing data of a study of blood T cell repertoires in COVID-19. About the study: Donors in the United States, Italy and Spain gave samples during acute or convalescent COVID-19.

Participants spanned ages about 18 to 100 years and resided in about two dozen US areas. The J segment lost 5 bases and the V segment lost 5 bases, leaving 4 bases of the junction unmatched. The CDR3 is 15 residues long. Per germline, CDR1 SGHTA and CDR2 FQGNSA. TCRdb's copy holds only in-frame clones and misses some; the assay was immunoSEQ multiplex PCR. In the table there are fewer than 350,000 clones, about nine tenths of which are singletons. The sample comprised PBMCs or T cells enriched from blood (not recorded which). The V gene is TRBV7-2, the J gene TRBJ1-6; 9 bases align to TRBD1. The TCR comes from a woman aged 40-49 years who had recovered from COVID-19. The CDR3 bases are TGTGCCAGCAGCGCCGGACAGGGGAATAATTCACCCCTCCACTTT. It specifies CASSAGQGNNSPLHF.